The source of this TCR beta chain is a study of vaccination and CD4 T cells after COVID-19. This clonotype was detected only a few times. Its antigen is still unknown. Sequencing of DNA taken from cultured CD4+ T cells relied on the Oncomine TCR Beta short-read assay. TCRdb re-called the PCR reads through MiXCR, storing one row per CDR3 protein. The sample records about 15,000 distinct CDR3 sequences, about 57% being singletons. Trimming took off 3 bases at V and 10 bases at J, with 13 bases between the two ends. The germline CDR1 and CDR2 sequences are MNHEY and SMNVEV (reference sequence). This CDR3 is built from 14 residues. Treatment specified: roughly 10-day PBMC culture with coronavirus spike peptide pools or control peptides (ViraFEST assay). Peptide-pool expansion of antigen-specific T cells preceded TCR sequencing in ViraFEST.

Sequencing was performed on CD4+ T cells from blood, cultured in vitro. The chain uses TRBV27 and TRBJ1-6; the D gene is possibly TRBD1 (6 bases). This clonotype was obtained from a human donor who had recovered from COVID-19. The CDR3 bases are TGTGCCAGCAGTTTGGGGGCAAATTACTCACCCCTCCACTTT. Its protein is CASSLGANYSPLHF.